This record concerns one T cell receptor (beta chain) sequence. The antigen is undetermined. It was with 60 Vbeta and 13 Jbeta primers that the PCR ran. Data came from immunoSEQ multiplex PCR; TCRdb stores just in-frame clones and leaves some out. The sample includes over 150,000 clones, 60% to 80% of them seen just once. The entry originates in a study of cytomegalovirus exposure and HLA in healthy donors. Findings and limits, study-wide: Later on, analysis showed that most CMV-associated TCR beta chains appeared to be HLA-restricted.

This CDR3 comprises 16 residues. CDR1 is MGHRA and CDR2 is YSYEKL in the germline V gene. Trimming pared 0 bases from V and 0 bases from J, leaving 12 bases between. The sequencing input was PBMCs. The sequence came from a man younger than 45 in good health and CMV-seropositive. The rearrangement joins TRBV4-1 to TRBJ2-7; D is possibly TRBD2 (5 bases). The CDR3 spells CASSQEEDGVSYEQYF. CDR3 nucleotide sequence: TGCGCCAGCAGCCAAGAAGAGGACGGGGTCTCCTACGAGCAGTACTTC.